The 18 T cell receptor beta chains reported below all come from one sample, sequenced in a study of spatial heterogeneity in lung cancer. Their cognate antigens are unknown. TCRdb analysed the 5' RACE reads with MiXCR anew, one entry per CDR3 protein. In the table there are 3,000 to 4,000 distinct CDR3 sequences, about 16% of which are singletons. Overall study findings and caveats: Tumor mutation count correlated with how many alpha and beta TCRs expanded intratumorally.

Sample time point: sample taken at primary tumor resection. Sequenced material: lung tumor tissue, taken at surgery. These receptors were taken from a female donor with early-stage non-small cell lung cancer.

On this clonotype: As an off-target read in a library built for alpha chains, this beta chain has a frequency of little significance. The chain couples TRBV5-1 to TRBJ2-3, with no clear D. The ends were cut back, 0 bases at V and 3 bases at J, with 8 bases in the middle. The CDR3 sequence is 14 residues long. The germline V gene encodes CDR1 SGHRS and CDR2 YFSETQ. As DNA, the CDR3 is TGCGCCAGCAGCTTGGTTGGCAGAACAGATACGCAGTATTTT. Protein: CASSLVGRTDTQYF.

This clonotype is large (0.1 to 1%). The library was prepared for alpha chains; this beta chain is a stray read, so its frequency means little. CDR3 sequence (DNA): TGTGCCAGCAGCCCTGGGACAGGGTGGACTGAAGCTTTCTTT. Encoded protein: CASSPGTGWTEAFF. The rearrangement uses TRBV7-6 and TRBJ1-1; 9 positions agree with TRBD1. Germline V gene lookup returns CDR1 SGHVS and CDR2 FNYEAQ. The CDR3 totals 14 residues. V gave up 5 bases and J gave up 5 bases; unmatched junction bases: 6.

As to this clonotype: The library was prepared for alpha chains; this beta chain is a stray read, so its frequency means little. The chain employs TRBV5-4 and TRBJ2-4; D is ambiguous. V lost 4 bases to trimming and J lost 7 bases, with 12 bases between them. CDR1 SGHNT and CDR2 YYREEE come from the germline V gene (reference sequence). CDR3 length: 13 amino acids. The CDR3 reads CASSLQVTNIQYF. CDR3 bases: TGTGCCAGCAGCCTCCAGGTTACCAACATTCAGTACTTC. Combining the CDR3 with reference TRBV5-4 and TRBJ2-4 gives the whole variable domain ETGVTQSPTHLIKTRGQQVTLRCSSQSGHNTVSWYQQALGQGPQFIFQYYREEENGRGNFPPRFSGLQFPNYSSELNVNALELDDSALYLCASSLQVTNIQYFGAGTRLSVL.

This clonotype was seen repeatedly, ten times or more. In a library made to pick up alpha chains, this beta chain is a stray read with a size that means little. V usage is TRBV28 and J usage is TRBJ2-5; 7 bases are shared with TRBD1. The V segment lost 6 bases and the J segment 5 bases; nucleotides outside the gene matches: 6. Germline CDR1 reads MDHEN; CDR2 reads SYDVKM. The CDR3 has 13 residues. In DNA, the CDR3 is TGTGCCAGCAGGGGATACAGGGGTGAGACCCAGTACTTC. It translates to CASRGYRGETQYF.

This clonotype was seen a handful of times. Since it is a stray read in a library aimed at alpha chains, this beta chain has a size that is not meaningful. This rearrangement joins TRBV7-2 to TRBJ2-5; a weak D match, TRBD2 (5 bases). V lost 5 bases to trimming and J lost 3 bases, with 13 bases between them. In germline, CDR1 is SGHTA, CDR2 FQGNSA. There are 14 residues in the CDR3. DNA for the CDR3: TGTGCCAGCAGCCGCGGCGCCGGGGAAGAGACCCAGTACTTC. Amino acid sequence: CASSRGAGEETQYF.

Ten or more counts support this clonotype. Little can be read into the size of this beta chain, an off-target read in a library designed for alpha chains. V and J are TRBV27 and TRBJ2-7; TRBD1 agrees at 10 bases. Germline V gives CDR1 MNHEY, CDR2 SMNVEV (reference sequence). The CDR3 contains 17 residues. With 5 bases clipped from V and 3 bases from J, the junction kept 13 bases outside the gene matches. The CDR3 DNA reads TGTGCCAGCAGTAGGACTATCGGGACAGGGGACTACTACGAGCAGTACTTC. Protein: CASSRTIGTGDYYEQYF.

As to this clonotype: This beta chain is a stray read from a library made for alpha chains; its abundance is not meaningful. This chain connects TRBV5-6 to TRBJ2-3; no clear D. CDR3 length: 14 amino acids. The V gene lost 0 bases and the J gene lost 6 bases, with 11 bases spanning the gap. The germline V gene encodes CDR1 SGHDT and CDR2 YYEEEE. CDR3 residues: CASSLGPGSDTQYF. CDR3 in DNA: TGTGCCAGCAGCTTGGGTCCGGGCTCGGATACGCAGTATTTT.

This clonotype was seen at least ten times. This beta chain came through as a stray read in a library set up for alpha chains, and its size says little. The genes are TRBV4-3 and TRBJ2-3; D uncertain. The V end lost 0 bases, the J end lost 3 bases, and 4 bases lay between the germline ends. CDR1 is LGHNA and CDR2 is YSLEER in the germline V gene. The CDR3 runs to 13 residues. The CDR3 is CASSQDETDTQYF. In nucleotides, the CDR3 is TGCGCCAGCAGCCAAGATGAGACAGATACGCAGTATTTT.

By sample fraction, this clonotype is medium-sized. This beta chain is a stray sequence in a library constructed for alpha chains; its clone size is not meaningful. V is TRBV30 and J is TRBJ2-6; D is perhaps TRBD1 (5 bases). CDR3 length: 14 residues. Trimming removed 5 bases at V and 4 bases at J, with 12 bases between. The germline gives CDR1 GTSNPN, CDR2 SVGIG (reference sequence). The CDR3 loop is CAWGALAGANVLTF. As DNA, the CDR3 is TGTGCCTGGGGGGCTTTGGCCGGGGCCAACGTCCTGACTTTC. Variable domain in full (rest from reference TRBV30 and TRBJ2-6): SQTIHQWPATLVQPVGSPLSLECTVEGTSNPNLYWYRQAAGRGLQLLFYSVGIGQISSEVPQNLSASRPQDRQFILSSKKLLLSDSGFYLCAWGALAGANVLTFGAGSRLTVL.

This clonotype was found many times. Being off target in a library aimed at alpha chains, this beta chain has a size of little meaning. The chain joins TRBV5-1 to TRBJ1-2; 9 positions match TRBD1. Unmatched junction bases numbered 19, after V lost 0 bases and J lost 7 bases. In germline, CDR1 is SGHRS, CDR2 YFSETQ. The CDR3 extends over 19 amino acids. CDR3 loop: CASSLVQGAINPRGRGYTF. CDR3 coding DNA: TGCGCCAGCAGCTTGGTACAGGGGGCCATAAATCCCCGGGGTCGTGGCTACACCTTC.

This clonotype was observed at least ten times. This beta chain is off target for a library built for alpha chains, so its abundance means little. The chain combines TRBV9 with TRBJ2-2; D possibly matches TRBD1 or TRBD2 (7 bases each). This CDR3 has 14 amino acids. Trimming took 4 bases from V and 5 from J, leaving 12 bases between them. Germline CDR1 and CDR2: SGDLS and YYNGEE. The CDR3 bases are TGTGCCAGCAGCCGACAGGGAGGGACCGGGGAGCTGTTTTTT. It is translated as CASSRQGGTGELFF.

With regard to this clonotype: This beta chain represents an off-target read in a library built for alpha chains; its size is of limited meaning. This chain links TRBV5-6 with TRBJ1-2, with D possibly matching TRBD1 (5 bases). The CDR3 loop spans 13 amino acids. Deletions cut 4 bases from V and 4 bases from J, with 11 bases between. CDR1 is SGHDT and CDR2 is YYEEEE in the germline V gene. CDR3 residues: CASSPDSSYGYTF. Here the CDR3 DNA reads TGTGCCAGCAGCCCTGACAGTTCCTATGGCTACACCTTC.

This clonotype is categorized as medium-sized (0.01 to 0.1%). This beta chain is off target for a library built for alpha chains, so its abundance means little. CDR3 residues: CATGPGEGEQFF. The CDR3 DNA reads TGTGCCACCGGGCCCGGGGAGGGTGAGCAGTTCTTC. The chain employs TRBV2 and TRBJ2-1; 7 bases agree with TRBD2. The junction had 9 bases not matched to a gene; V was cut back by 10 bases and J by 9 bases. Germline V gene sequence: CDR1 SNHLY, CDR2 FYNNEI. This CDR3 has 12 amino acids.

This clonotype was seen a few times. This beta chain is a stray read from a library made for alpha chains; its abundance is not meaningful. The CDR3 sequence is CASRLARYNEQFF. The CDR3 DNA follows: TGTGCCAGCAGGCTGGCCCGTTACAATGAGCAGTTCTTC. The chain carries TRBV12-3 or TRBV12-4 and TRBJ2-1; D remains unclear. The V end lost 6 bases, the J end lost 4 bases, and 10 bases lay between the germline ends. The CDR3 extends over 13 amino acids.

This clonotype was counted ten times or more. Within a library made for alpha chains, this beta chain is off target, and its count is uninformative. The chain recombines TRBV9 with TRBJ1-1; D perhaps matches TRBD1 (6 bases). V shed 0 bases and J shed 1 base, with 7 bases lying between them. In germline, CDR1 is SGDLS, CDR2 YYNGEE. The CDR3 has 14 amino acids. The DNA for the CDR3 is TGTGCCAGCAGCGTAGTGGGACAGAACACTGAAGCTTTCTTT. It codes for CASSVVGQNTEAFF.

Points on this clonotype: The library was prepared for alpha chains; this beta chain is a stray read, so its frequency means little. The chain uses TRBV7-2 and TRBJ2-5; TRBD1 aligns across 9 bases. Per the germline V gene, CDR1 is SGHTA and CDR2 is FQGNSA. J lost 6 bases, V lost 6 bases, and 5 bases had no gene match. The CDR3 has 13 amino acids. CDR3 in amino acids: CASSSGTGKTQYF. DNA for the CDR3: TGTGCCAGCAGTTCCGGGACAGGGAAGACCCAGTACTTC.

This clonotype was recorded at least ten times. The library was prepared for alpha chains; this beta chain is a stray read, so its frequency means little. This chain joins TRBV6-1 and TRBJ2-7; 10 nucleotides line up with TRBD1. V trimming: 8 bases; J trimming: 6 bases; junction bases outside the gene matches: 13. The germline gives CDR1 MNHNS, CDR2 SASEGT. The CDR3 totals 15 residues. CDR3 DNA: TGTGCCAGCTCCCCAAGGGGGGACAGGGGTTCCGAGCAGTACTTC. Its translation: CASSPRGDRGSEQYF.

By sample share, this clonotype is medium-sized (0.01 to 0.1%). Because this beta chain is a stray read in a library intended to capture alpha chains, its abundance should not be given much weight. The chain joins TRBV12-3 or TRBV12-4 to TRBJ2-3, with a possible D match to TRBD2 (5 bases). The CDR3 totals 14 residues. Trimming stripped 6 bases from V and 7 bases from J, with 17 bases between. The CDR3 nucleotides read TGTGCCAGCAGCCCCAGACTAAGTACATATACGCAGTATTTT. This gives the protein CASSPRLSTYTQYF.